This T cell receptor (beta chain) was found in a study of T-cell memory formation after mild COVID-19. In the case of this clonotype: Its target is not known.

Broader study findings: The second-wave clones peaking on day 37 were not confirmed as SARS-CoV-2-specific. Among clones contracting day 15 to 85, CD4/CD8 was balanced, whereas later expanders leaned CD4+. The study found contracting CD4+ clones mainly in CM and EM and contracting CD8+ clones in EMRA.

The 5'RACE method, run with constant-segment primers, produced TCR alpha and TCR beta cDNA libraries (carrying sample barcodes and UMIs). MiXCR was run by TCRdb on the 5' RACE reads, yielding one entry per CDR3 protein. The table has about 340,000 distinct CDR3 sequences, around 14% seen once. Germline lookup yields CDR1 SQVTM and CDR2 ANQGSEA. Trimming took 6 bases from V and 2 from J; bases not matched to a gene: 3. The CDR3 totals 13 residues. The chain couples TRBV29-1 to TRBJ1-2, with 10 bases lining up with TRBD1. Input material: PBMCs or a T cell subset sorted from them (not recorded which). The TCR comes from a man aged 18 to 29 who had mild COVID-19 (a few samples of this study predate the infection). Cell type and time point are not known. CDR3 bases: TGCAGCGTCCGGGACAGGGGAAACTATGGCTACACCTTC. Its protein product is CSVRDRGNYGYTF.